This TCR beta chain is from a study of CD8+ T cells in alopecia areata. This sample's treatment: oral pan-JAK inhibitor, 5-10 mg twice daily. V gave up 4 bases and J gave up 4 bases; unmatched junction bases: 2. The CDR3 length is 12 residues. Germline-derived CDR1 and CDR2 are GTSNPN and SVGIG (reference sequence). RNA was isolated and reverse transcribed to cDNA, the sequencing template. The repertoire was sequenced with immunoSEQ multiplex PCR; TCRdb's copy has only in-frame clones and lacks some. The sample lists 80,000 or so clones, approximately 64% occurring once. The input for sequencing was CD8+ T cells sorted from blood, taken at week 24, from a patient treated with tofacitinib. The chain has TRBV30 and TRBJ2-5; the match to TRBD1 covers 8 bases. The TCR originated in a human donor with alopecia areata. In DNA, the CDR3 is TGTGCCTGGACAGGGGGCCTAGAGACCCAGTACTTC. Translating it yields CAWTGGLETQYF.